This T cell receptor beta chain was identified during a study of blood T cell repertoires in COVID-19. Study-wide background: Donors in the United States, Italy and Spain gave samples during acute or convalescent COVID-19. PBMCs, B-cell-depleted T cells, or T cells provided the cDNA or gDNA that made up the material.

In the original workflow: Amplification from reference gene primers served as the basis for estimated nucleated cell counts. The table came from immunoSEQ multiplex PCR; TCRdb's copy has only in-frame clones and leaves some out. That table supplies the V and J calls and clone size; D and trimming were determined from the DNA. The sample records 98,000 or so clones, about 88% being singletons. Germline V gives CDR1 SEHNR, CDR2 FQNEAQ (reference sequence). V was pared by 5 bases and J by 2 bases, with 15 bases between. CDR3 length: 15 amino acids. This clonotype was sampled from a human donor in a cohort sampled during active COVID-19. Sequenced material: peripheral blood. V usage is TRBV7-9 and J usage is TRBJ2-5; unclear D gene. CDR3 coding DNA: TGTGCCAGCAGCCCCCCCTTCGCTCAGCAAGAGACCCAGTACTTC. Its protein product is CASSPPFAQQETQYF.